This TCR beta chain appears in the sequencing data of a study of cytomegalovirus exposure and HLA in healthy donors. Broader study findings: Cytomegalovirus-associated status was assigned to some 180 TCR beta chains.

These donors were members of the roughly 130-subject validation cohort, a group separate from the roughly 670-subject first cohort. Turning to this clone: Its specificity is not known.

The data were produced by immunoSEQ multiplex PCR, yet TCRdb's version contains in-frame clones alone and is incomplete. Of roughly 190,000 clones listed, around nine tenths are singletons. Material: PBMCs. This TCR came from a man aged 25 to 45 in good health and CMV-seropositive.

The CDR3 DNA follows: TGTGCCAGCAGCTTAGCGTCCGGGACGGAAGTCTACGAGCAGTACTTC. Translation: CASSLASGTEVYEQYF. The rearrangement links TRBV11-3 to TRBJ2-7; D may correspond to TRBD1 or TRBD2 (5 bases each). The length of the CDR3 is 16 residues. Germline loops: CDR1 SGHNT, CDR2 YENEEA. V lost 1 base and J 3 bases, leaving 16 bases between the germline ends.